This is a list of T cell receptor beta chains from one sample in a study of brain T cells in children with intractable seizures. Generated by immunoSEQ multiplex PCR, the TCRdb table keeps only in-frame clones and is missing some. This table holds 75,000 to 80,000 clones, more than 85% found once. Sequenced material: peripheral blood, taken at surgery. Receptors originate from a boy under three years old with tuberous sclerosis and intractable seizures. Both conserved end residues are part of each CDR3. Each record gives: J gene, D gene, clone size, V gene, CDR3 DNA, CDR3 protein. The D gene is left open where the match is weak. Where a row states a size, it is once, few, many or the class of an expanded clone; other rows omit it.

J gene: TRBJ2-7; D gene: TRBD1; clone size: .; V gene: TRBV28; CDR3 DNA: TGTGCCAGCAGTTCAGGGACAGGGTGGTACGAGCAGTACTTC; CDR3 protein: CASSSGTGWYEQYF
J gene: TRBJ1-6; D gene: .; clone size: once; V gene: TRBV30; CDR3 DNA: TGTGCCTGGAGTGTCATAACAGTCTTGGGGTATAATTCACCCCTCCACTTT; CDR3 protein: CAWSVITVLGYNSPLHF
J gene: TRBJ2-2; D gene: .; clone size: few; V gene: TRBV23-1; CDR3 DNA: TGCGCCAGCAGTCAAAGGACTCAGGTTCCCGGGGAGCTGTTTTTT; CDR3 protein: CASSQRTQVPGELFF
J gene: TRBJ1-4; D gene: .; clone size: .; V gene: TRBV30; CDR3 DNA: TGTGCCTGGAGTGCCTCACAGGAACCGACAACTAATGAAAAACTGTTTTTT; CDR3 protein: CAWSASQEPTTNEKLFF
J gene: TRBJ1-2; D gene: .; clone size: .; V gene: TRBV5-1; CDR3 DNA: TGCGCCAGCAGGCGGACTCCCTACCCCCGGGGCTACACCTTC; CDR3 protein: CASRRTPYPRGYTF
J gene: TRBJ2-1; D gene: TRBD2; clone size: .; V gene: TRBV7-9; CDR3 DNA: TGTGCCAGCAGCGACAGCGGGGGGAATAGCGTTGAGCAGTTCTTC; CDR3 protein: CASSDSGGNSVEQFF
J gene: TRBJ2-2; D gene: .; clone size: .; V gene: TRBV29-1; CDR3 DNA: TGCAGCGTTTTGACATTGAACACCGGGGAGCTGTTTTTT; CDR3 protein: CSVLTLNTGELFF
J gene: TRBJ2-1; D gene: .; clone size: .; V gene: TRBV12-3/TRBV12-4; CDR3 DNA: TGTGCCAGCAGTTTCCTACAGCTGAATGAGCAGTTCTTC; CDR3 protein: CASSFLQLNEQFF
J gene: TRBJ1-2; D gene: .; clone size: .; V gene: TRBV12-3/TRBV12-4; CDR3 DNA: TGTGCCAGCAGCTCCCCCACAGGGTCAAGCTACACCTTC; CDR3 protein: CASSSPTGSSYTF
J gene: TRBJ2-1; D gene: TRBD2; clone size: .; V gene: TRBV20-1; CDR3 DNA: TGCAGTGCTAGTGATCCTAGCGGGACCCCCTACAATGAGCAGTTCTTC; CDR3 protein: CSASDPSGTPYNEQFF
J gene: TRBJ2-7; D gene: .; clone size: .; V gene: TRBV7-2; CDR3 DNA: TGTGCCAGCAGCCTGACGGTGAGCTCCTACGAGCAGTACTTC; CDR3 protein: CASSLTVSSYEQYF
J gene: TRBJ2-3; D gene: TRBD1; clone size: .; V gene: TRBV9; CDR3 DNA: TGTGCCAGCAGCGAGCAGGGACAGGGGGCAAAAGATACGCAGTATTTT; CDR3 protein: CASSEQGQGAKDTQYF
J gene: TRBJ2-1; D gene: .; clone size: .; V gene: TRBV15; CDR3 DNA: TGTGCCACCAGCAGAGGGGCGGCTTACTCCAATGAGCAGTTCTTC; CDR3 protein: CATSRGAAYSNEQFF
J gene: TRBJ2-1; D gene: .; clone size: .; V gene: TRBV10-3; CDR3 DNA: TGTGCCATCAGTGGGAGGGATGAGCAGTTCTTC; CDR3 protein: CAISGRDEQFF
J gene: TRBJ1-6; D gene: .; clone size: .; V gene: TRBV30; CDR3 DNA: TGTGCCTGGAATACAGGGAGCTCCTATAATTCACCCCTCCACTTT; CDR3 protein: CAWNTGSSYNSPLHF
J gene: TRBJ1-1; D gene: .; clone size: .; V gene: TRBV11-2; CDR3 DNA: TGTGCCAGCAGCTTAGCTGAGGCCTATGAAGCTTTCTTT; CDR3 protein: CASSLAEAYEAFF
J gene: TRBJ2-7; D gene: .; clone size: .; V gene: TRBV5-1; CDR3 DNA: TGCGCCAGCAGCCCCGGACCTGGCTACGAGCAGTACTTC; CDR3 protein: CASSPGPGYEQYF
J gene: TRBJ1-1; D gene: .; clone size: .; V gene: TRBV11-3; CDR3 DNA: TGTGCCAGCAGCTTATCCTGGCAAATGAACACTGAAGCTTTCTTT; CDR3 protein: CASSLSWQMNTEAFF
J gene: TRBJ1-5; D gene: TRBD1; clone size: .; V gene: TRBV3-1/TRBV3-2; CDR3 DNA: TGTGCCAGCAGCCAAGGGGGACAGGGGGCCGGTCAGCCCCAGCATTTT; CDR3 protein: CASSQGGQGAGQPQHF
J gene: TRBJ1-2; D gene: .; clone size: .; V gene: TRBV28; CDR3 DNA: TGTGCCAGCAGCTCCGACTTCTATGGCTACACCTTC; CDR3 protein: CASSSDFYGYTF
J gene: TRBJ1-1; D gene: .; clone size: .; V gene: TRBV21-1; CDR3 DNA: TGTGCCAGCAGCAAACAGGGGGCGAACACTGAAGCTTTCTTT; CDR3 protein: CASSKQGANTEAFF
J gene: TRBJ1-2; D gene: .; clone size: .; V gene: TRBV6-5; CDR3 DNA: TGTGCCAGCAGTTACGGGGAAATGTCCCGGCGCTACACCTTC; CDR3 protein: CASSYGEMSRRYTF
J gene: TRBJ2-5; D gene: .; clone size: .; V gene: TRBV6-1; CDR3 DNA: TGTGCCAGCAGTGAAGTTCGCAGGGAGACCCAGTACTTC; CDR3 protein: CASSEVRRETQYF
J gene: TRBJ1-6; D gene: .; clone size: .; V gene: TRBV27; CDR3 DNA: TGTGCCAGCACCATAAGGGGAATTAGGAATTCACCCCTCCACTTT; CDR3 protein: CASTIRGIRNSPLHF
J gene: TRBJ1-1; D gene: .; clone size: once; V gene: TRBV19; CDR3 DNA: TGTGCCAGTAGTTTCCCTGGGGGCACTGAAGCTTTCTTT; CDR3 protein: CASSFPGGTEAFF
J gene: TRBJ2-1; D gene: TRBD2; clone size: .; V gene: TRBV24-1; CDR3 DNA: TGTGCCACCAGTGATCGGACTAGCGGGAGTTTCAATGAGCAGTTCTTC; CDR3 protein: CATSDRTSGSFNEQFF
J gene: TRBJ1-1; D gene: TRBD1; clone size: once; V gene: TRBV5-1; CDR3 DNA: TGCGCCAGCAGCTCTAGACAGGGGAACACTGAAGCTTTCTTT; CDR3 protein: CASSSRQGNTEAFF
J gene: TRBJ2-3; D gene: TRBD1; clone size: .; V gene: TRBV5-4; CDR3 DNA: TGTGCCAGCAGCTGGGACAGGACCTACACAGATACGCAGTATTTT; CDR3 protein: CASSWDRTYTDTQYF
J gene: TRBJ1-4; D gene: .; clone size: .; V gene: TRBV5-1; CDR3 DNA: TGCGCCAGCAGCTTGGGTGGGTCGGTTAATGAAAAACTGTTTTTT; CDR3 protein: CASSLGGSVNEKLFF
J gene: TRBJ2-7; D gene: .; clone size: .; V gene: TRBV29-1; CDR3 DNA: TGCAGCGTTGAAGGGCAGTCGTCCTACGAGCAGTACTTC; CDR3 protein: CSVEGQSSYEQYF
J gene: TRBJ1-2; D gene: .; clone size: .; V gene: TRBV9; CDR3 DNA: TGTGCCAGCAGCGTAGATACCCTGGGGATCAACTATGGCTACACCTTC; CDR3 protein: CASSVDTLGINYGYTF
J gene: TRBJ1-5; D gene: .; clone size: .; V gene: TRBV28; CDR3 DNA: TGTGCCAGCAGTGTGGGGGGGGGCAATCAGCCCCAGCATTTT; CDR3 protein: CASSVGGGNQPQHF
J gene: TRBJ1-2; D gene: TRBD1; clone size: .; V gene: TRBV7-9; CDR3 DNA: TGTGCCAGCAGCTCAGGGACAGGGGGCTCGGAAGGCTACACCTTC; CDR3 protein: CASSSGTGGSEGYTF
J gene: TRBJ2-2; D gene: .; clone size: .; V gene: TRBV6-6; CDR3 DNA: TGTGCCAGCAGCAAAGGATGGAACACCGGGGAGCTGTTTTTT; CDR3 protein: CASSKGWNTGELFF
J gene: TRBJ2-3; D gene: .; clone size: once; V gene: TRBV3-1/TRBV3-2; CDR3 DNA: TGTGCCAGCAGCTCGGGACTTGCCACAGATACGCAGTATTTT; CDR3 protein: CASSSGLATDTQYF
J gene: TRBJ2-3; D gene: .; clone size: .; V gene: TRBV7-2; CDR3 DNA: TGTGCCAGCAGCTTCTCGGCTGGGGTCACAGATACGCAGTATTTT; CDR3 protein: CASSFSAGVTDTQYF
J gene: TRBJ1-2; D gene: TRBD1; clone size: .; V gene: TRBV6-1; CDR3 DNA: TGTGCCAGCAGTGAAGGGCAGGGGGCGTCCGGCTACACCTTC; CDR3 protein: CASSEGQGASGYTF
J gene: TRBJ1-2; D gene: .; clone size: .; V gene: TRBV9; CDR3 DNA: TGTGCCAGCAGCGTAGATGGCCTCCACTATGGCTACACCTTC; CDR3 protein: CASSVDGLHYGYTF
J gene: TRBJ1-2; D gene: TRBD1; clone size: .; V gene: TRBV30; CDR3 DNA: TGTGCCTGGAGGGACAGGGGGCACTATGGCTACACCTTC; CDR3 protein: CAWRDRGHYGYTF
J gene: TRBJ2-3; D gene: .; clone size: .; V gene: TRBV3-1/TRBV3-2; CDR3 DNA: TGTGCCAGCAGCCAAGAACCAGATACGCAGTATTTT; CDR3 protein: CASSQEPDTQYF
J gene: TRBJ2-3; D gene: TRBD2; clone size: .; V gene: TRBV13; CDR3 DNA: TGTGCCAGCAGCCCGGGGGGAGCGGGAGATACGCAGTATTTT; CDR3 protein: CASSPGGAGDTQYF
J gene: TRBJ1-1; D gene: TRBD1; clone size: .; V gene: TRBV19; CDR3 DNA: TGTGCCAGTAGGACAGGGGGAGATGAAGCTTTCTTT; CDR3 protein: CASRTGGDEAFF
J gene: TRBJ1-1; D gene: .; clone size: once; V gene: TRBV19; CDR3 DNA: TGTGCCAGTAGTATAAAGAGGGGGAACACTGAAGCTTTCTTT; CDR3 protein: CASSIKRGNTEAFF
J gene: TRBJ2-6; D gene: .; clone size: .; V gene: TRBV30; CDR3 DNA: TGTGCCTGGGATCAGGGAGCTGGGGCCAACGTCCTGACTTTC; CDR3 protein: CAWDQGAGANVLTF
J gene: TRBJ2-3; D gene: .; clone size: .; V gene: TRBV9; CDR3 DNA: TGTGCCAGCAGTGGAGGAAGCGCGAGAAGCACAGATACGCAGTATTTT; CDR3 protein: CASSGGSARSTDTQYF
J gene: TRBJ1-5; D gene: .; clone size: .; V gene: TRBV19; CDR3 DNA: TGTGCCAGTAGTATAGGGACTGCTTATAGCAATCAGCCCCAGCATTTT; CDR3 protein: CASSIGTAYSNQPQHF
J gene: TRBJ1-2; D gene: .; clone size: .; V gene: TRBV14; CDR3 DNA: TGTGCCAGCAGCCCTAGGGAGGGTCCGAACTATGGCTACACCTTC; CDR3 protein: CASSPREGPNYGYTF
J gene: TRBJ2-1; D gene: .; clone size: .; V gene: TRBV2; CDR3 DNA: TGTGCCAGCAGTGAATGGGAGAGCTCCTACAATGAGCAGTTCTTC; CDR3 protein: CASSEWESSYNEQFF
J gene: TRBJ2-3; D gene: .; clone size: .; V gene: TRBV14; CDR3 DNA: TGTGCCAGCAGCCAAGTCTACCCCCTACGCCCAGATACGCAGTATTTT; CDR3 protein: CASSQVYPLRPDTQYF
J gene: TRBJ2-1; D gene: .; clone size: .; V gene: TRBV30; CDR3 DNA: TGTGCCTGGAACCTAGGACTTCTGGATGAGCAGTTCTTC; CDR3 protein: CAWNLGLLDEQFF
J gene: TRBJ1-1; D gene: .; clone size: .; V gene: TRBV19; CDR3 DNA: .; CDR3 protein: CASTSDRGGSEAFF
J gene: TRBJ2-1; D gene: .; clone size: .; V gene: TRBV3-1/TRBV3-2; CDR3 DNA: TGTGCCAGCAGCCAACCTTATAAGGGATCCCGTTACAATGAGCAGTTCTTC; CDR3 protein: CASSQPYKGSRYNEQFF
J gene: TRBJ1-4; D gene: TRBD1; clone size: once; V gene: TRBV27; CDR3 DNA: TGTGCCAGCAGTGTCGACAGGGGATCTGAAAAACTGTTTTTT; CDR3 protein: CASSVDRGSEKLFF
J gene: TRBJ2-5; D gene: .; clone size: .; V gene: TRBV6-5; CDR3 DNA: TGTGCCAGCAGTTGGACATTCCAAGAGACCCAGTACTTC; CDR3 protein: CASSWTFQETQYF
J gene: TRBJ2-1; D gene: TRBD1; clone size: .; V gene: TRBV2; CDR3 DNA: TGTGCCAGCAGAGATACCCTGGACAGGGGTATCTACAATGAGCAGTTCTTC; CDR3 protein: CASRDTLDRGIYNEQFF